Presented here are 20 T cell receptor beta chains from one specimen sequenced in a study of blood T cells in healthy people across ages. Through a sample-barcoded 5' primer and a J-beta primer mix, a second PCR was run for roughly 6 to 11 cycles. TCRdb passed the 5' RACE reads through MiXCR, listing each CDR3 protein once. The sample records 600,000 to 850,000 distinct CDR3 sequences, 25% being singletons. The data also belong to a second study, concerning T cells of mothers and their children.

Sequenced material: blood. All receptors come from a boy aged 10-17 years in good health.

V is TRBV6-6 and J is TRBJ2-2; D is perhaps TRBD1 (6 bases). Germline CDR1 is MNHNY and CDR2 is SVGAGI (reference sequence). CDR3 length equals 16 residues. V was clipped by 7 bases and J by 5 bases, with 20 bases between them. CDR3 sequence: CASTLGPGRGTGELFF. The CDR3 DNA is TGTGCCAGCACCCTAGGGCCGGGCAGGGGAACCGGGGAGCTGTTTTTT.

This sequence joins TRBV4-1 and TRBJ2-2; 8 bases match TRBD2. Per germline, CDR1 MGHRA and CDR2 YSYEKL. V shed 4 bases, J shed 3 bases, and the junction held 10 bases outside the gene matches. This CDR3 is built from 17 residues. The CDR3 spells CASSPQLAETYTGELFF. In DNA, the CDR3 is TGCGCCAGCAGCCCCCAACTAGCGGAGACTTACACCGGGGAGCTGTTTTTT.

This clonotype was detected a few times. The CDR3 sequence: CASNPRGGSTDTQYF. For the CDR3, the DNA is TGTGCCAGCAACCCAAGGGGGGGGAGCACAGATACGCAGTATTTT. The chain employs TRBV7-2 and TRBJ2-3, with a possible D match to TRBD2 (7 bases). The CDR3 is 15 amino acids. V lost 7 bases and J lost 0, with 14 bases in between. Germline V gives CDR1 SGHTA, CDR2 FQGNSA.

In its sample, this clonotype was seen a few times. The CDR3 is CASSHQVRAETQYF. The CDR3 DNA reads TGTGCCAGCAGTCACCAGGTCAGGGCAGAGACCCAGTACTTC. The chain is built from TRBV6-2 or TRBV6-3 and TRBJ2-5; D possibly corresponds to TRBD1 (5 bases). Germline CDR1 MNHEY, CDR2 SVGEGT. The V and J ends lost 5 bases and 4 bases respectively, with 14 bases between them. This CDR3 spans 14 amino acids.

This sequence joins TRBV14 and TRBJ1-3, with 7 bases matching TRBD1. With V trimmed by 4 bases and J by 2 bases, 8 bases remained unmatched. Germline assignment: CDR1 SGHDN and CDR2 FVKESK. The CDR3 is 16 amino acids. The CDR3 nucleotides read TGTGCCAGCAGCCCGCTGACAGGGATCCCTGGAAACACCATATATTTT. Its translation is CASSPLTGIPGNTIYF.

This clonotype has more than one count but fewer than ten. The CDR3 DNA sequence: TGTGCCAGCAGTGCTTCAGGGGGACACCAGCATTTT. Its translation is CASSASGGHQHF. The rearrangement links TRBV6-5 to TRBJ1-5; 7 positions agree with TRBD1. Germline V lookup: CDR1 MNHEY, CDR2 SVGAGI. V dropped 5 bases and J dropped 12; count of bases not matched to a gene: 7. CDR3 length: 12 residues.

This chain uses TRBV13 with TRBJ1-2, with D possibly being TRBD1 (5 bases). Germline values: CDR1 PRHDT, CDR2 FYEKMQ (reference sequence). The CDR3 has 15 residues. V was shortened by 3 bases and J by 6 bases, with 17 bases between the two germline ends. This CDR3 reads CASSLGPVVLDGYTF. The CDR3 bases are TGTGCCAGCAGCTTGGGGCCGGTTGTTCTCGATGGCTACACCTTC. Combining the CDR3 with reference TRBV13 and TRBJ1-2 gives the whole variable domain AAGVIQSPRHLIKEKRETATLKCYPIPRHDTVYWYQQGPGQDPQFLISFYEKMQSDKGSIPDRFSAQQFSDYHSELNMSSLELGDSALYFCASSLGPVVLDGYTFGSGTRLTVV.

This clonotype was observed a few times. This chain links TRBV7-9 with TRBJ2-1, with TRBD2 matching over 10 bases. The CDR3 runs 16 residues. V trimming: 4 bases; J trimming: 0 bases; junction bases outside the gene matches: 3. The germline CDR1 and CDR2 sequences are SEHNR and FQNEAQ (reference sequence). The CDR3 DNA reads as TGTGCCAGCAGCTCAAGCGGGGGGGTCTCCTACAATGAGCAGTTCTTC. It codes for CASSSSGGVSYNEQFF. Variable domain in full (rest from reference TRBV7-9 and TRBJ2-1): DTGVSQNPRHKITKRGQNVTFRCDPISEHNRLYWYRQTLGQGPEFLTYFQNEAQLEKSRLLSDRFSAERPKGSFSTLEIQRTEQGDSAMYLCASSSSGGVSYNEQFFGPGTRLTVL.

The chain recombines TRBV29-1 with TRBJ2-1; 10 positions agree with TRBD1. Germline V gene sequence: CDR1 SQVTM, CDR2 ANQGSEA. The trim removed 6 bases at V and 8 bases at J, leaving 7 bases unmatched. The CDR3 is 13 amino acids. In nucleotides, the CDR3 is TGCAGCGTCCGGGACAGGGGTTTCGATGAGCAGTTCTTC. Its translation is CSVRDRGFDEQFF.

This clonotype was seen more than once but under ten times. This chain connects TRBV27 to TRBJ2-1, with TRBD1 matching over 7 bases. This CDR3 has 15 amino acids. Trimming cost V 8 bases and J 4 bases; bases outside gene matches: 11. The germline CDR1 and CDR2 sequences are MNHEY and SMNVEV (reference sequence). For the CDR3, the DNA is TGTGCCAGCCATACCGGGACAGATGATTACAATGAGCAGTTCTTC. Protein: CASHTGTDDYNEQFF.

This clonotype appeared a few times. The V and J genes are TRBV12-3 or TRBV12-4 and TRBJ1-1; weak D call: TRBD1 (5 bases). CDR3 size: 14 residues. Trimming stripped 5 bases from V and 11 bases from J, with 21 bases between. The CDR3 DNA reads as TGTGCCAGCAGTCCCCTGGGCAGGGAAGAGCAGGCTTTCTTT. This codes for CASSPLGREEQAFF.

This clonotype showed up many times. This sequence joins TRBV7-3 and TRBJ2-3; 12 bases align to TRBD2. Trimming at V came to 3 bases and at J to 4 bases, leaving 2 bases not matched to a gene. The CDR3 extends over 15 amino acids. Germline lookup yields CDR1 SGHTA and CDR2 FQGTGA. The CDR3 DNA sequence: TGTGCCAGCAGCTTGGCTAGCGGGGGGGCAGATACGCAGTATTTT. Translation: CASSLASGGADTQYF.

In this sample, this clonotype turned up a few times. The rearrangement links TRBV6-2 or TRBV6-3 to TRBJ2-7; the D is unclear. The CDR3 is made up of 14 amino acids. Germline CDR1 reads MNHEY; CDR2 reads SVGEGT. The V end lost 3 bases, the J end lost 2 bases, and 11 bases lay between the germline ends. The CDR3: CASSYIGFTYEQYF. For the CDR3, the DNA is TGTGCCAGCAGTTATATCGGATTCACCTACGAGCAGTACTTC.

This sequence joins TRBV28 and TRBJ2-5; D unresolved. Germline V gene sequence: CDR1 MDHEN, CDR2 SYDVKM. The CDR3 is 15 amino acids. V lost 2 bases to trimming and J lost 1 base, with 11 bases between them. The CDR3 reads CASSLGTAIQETQYF. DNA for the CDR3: TGTGCCAGCAGTTTAGGCACAGCAATCCAAGAGACCCAGTACTTC. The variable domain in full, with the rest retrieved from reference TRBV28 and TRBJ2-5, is DVKVTQSSRYLVKRTGEKVFLECVQDMDHENMFWYRQDPGLGLRLIYFSYDVKMKEKGDIPEGYSVSREKKERFSLILESASTNQTSMYLCASSLGTAIQETQYFGPGTRLLVL.

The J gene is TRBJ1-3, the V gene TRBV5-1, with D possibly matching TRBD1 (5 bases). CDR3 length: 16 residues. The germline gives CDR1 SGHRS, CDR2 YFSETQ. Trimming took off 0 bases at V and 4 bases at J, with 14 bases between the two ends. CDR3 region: CASSLAGSRQGNTIYF. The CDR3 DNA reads TGCGCCAGCAGCTTGGCCGGTTCGCGACAGGGAAACACCATATATTTT.

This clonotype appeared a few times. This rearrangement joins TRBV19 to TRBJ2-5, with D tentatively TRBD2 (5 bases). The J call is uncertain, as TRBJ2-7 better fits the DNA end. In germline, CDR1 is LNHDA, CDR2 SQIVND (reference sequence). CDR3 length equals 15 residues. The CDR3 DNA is TGTGCCAGTAGTATGGACTCAAATTCCCACTACGAGCAGTACTTC. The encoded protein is CASSMDSNSHYEQYF.

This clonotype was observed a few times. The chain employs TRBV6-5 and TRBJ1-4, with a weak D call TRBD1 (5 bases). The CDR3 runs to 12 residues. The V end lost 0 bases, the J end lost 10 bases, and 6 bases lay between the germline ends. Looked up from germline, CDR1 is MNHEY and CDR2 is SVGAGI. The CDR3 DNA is TGTGCCAGCAGTTACTCTGGGGGAAAACTGTTTTTT. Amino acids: CASSYSGGKLFF.

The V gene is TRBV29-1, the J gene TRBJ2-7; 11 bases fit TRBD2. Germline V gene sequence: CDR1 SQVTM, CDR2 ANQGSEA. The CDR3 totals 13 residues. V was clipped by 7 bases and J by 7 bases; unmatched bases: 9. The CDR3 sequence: CSARLAGPGEQYF. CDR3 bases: TGCAGCGCAAGACTAGCGGGGCCAGGGGAGCAGTACTTC.

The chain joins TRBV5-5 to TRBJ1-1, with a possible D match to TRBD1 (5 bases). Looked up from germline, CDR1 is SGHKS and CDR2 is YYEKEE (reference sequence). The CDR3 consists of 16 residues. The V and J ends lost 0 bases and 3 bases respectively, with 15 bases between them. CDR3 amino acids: CASSLDRPGGDTEAFF. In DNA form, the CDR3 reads TGTGCCAGCAGCTTGGACAGGCCAGGTGGGGACACTGAAGCTTTCTTT.

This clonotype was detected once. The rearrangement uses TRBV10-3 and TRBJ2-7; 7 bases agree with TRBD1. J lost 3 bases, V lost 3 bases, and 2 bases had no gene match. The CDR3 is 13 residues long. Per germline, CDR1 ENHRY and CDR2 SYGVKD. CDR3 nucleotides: TGTGCCATCAGTGAAGGGGGCAACTACGAGCAGTACTTC. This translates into CAISEGGNYEQYF.